Included here is one TCR beta chain sequence, with context. What it binds is unknown. This table comes from immunoSEQ multiplex PCR, and its TCRdb copy is limited to in-frame clones, with some not included. The sample contains 150,000 to 200,000 clones, 85% of which appear only once. Donors were drawn from the approximately 120-subject validation cohort, separate from the approximately 670-subject first cohort. This entry is derived from a study of cytomegalovirus exposure and HLA in healthy donors. General study findings and limits: Subsequent analysis showed first-cohort TCR clusters tending to co-occur in over a hundred validation repertoires. Confirmation in vitro established that a few CMV-associated chains were specific for CMV antigens.

Trimming took 4 bases from V and 1 from J, leaving 6 bases between them. This CDR3 contains 13 residues. The germline gives CDR1 MNHEY, CDR2 SVGAGI. Specimen: PBMCs. The rearrangement links TRBV6-5 to TRBJ2-3, with no clear D. This TCR came from a man aged 18-30 years in good health and CMV-seropositive. CDR3 amino acids: CASSSPGTDTQYF. The DNA of the CDR3 is TGTGCCAGCAGTTCGCCAGGCACAGATACGCAGTATTTT.